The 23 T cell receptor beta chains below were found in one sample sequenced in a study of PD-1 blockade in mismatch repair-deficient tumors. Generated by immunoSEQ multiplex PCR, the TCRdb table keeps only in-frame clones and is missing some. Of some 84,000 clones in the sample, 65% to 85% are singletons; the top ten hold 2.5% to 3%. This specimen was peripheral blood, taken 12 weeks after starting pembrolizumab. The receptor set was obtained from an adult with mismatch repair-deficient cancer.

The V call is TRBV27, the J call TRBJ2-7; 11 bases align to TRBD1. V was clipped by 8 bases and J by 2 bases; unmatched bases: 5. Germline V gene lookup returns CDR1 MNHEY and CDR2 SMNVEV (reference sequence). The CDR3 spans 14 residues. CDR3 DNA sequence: TGTGCCAGCGGTAAGGGACAGGGGGCCTACGAGCAGTACTTC. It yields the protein CASGKGQGAYEQYF.

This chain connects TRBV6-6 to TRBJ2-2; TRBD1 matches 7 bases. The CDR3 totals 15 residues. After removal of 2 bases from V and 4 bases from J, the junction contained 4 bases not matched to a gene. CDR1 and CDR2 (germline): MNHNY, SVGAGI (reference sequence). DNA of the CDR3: TGTGCCAGCAGTTACGGTGCAGGGGGCACCGGGGAGCTGTTTTTT. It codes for CASSYGAGGTGELFF.

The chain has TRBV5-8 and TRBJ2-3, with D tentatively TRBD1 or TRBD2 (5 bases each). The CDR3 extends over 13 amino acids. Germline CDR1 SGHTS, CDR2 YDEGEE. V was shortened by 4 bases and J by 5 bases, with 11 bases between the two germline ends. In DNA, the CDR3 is TGTGCCAGCAGCCTTCGGGACGTAGATACGCAGTATTTT. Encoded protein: CASSLRDVDTQYF.

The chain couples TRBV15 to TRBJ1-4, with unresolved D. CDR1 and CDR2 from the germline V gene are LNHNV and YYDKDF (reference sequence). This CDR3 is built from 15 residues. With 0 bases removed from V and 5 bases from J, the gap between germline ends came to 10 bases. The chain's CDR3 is CATSRDKAGNEKLFF. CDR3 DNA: TGTGCCACCAGCAGAGATAAGGCGGGGAATGAAAAACTGTTTTTT.

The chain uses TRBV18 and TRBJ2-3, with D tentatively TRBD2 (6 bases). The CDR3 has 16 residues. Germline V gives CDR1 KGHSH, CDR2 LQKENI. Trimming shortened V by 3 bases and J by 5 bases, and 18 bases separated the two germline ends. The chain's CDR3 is CASSPLREGRGDTQYF. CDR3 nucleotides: TGTGCCAGCTCACCTCTGCGGGAAGGTAGGGGAGATACGCAGTATTTT.

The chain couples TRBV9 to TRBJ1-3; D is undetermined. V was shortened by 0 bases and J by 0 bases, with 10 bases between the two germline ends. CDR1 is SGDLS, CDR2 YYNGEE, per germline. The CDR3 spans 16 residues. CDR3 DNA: TGTGCCAGCAGCGTAGAAGGCAGGAACTCTGGAAACACCATATATTTT. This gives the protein CASSVEGRNSGNTIYF.

The CDR3 sequence is CAWWRQNQPQHF. The DNA for the CDR3 is TGTGCCTGGTGGAGACAGAATCAGCCCCAGCATTTT. V usage is TRBV30 and J usage is TRBJ1-5; D possibly corresponds to TRBD1 (5 bases). Germline V lookup: CDR1 GTSNPN, CDR2 SVGIG (reference sequence). This CDR3 is built from 12 residues. Trimming stripped 5 bases from V and 4 bases from J, with 9 bases between.

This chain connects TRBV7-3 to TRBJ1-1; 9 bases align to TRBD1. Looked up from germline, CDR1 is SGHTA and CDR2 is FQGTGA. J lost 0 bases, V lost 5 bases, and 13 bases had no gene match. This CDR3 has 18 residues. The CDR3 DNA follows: TGTGCCAGCAGCCCATCATCCGGGACAGGGTATTTGAACACTGAAGCTTTCTTT. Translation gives CASSPSSGTGYLNTEAFF.

CDR3 sequence: CASSPAGGGDWYGYTF. For the CDR3, the DNA is TGTGCCAGCAGTCCCGCGGGGGGGGGAGATTGGTATGGCTACACCTTC. The chain couples TRBV28 to TRBJ1-2; D perhaps matches TRBD1 (5 bases). Deletions cut 5 bases from V and 5 bases from J, with 21 bases between. CDR1 is MDHEN, CDR2 SYDVKM, per germline. This CDR3 comprises 16 residues.

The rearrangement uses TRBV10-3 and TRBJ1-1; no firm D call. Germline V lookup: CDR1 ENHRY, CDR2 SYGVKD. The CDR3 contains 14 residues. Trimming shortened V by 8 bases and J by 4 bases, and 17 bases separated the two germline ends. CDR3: CAIAGLEIGTEAFF. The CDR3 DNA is TGTGCCATCGCCGGGTTGGAGATCGGCACTGAAGCTTTCTTT.

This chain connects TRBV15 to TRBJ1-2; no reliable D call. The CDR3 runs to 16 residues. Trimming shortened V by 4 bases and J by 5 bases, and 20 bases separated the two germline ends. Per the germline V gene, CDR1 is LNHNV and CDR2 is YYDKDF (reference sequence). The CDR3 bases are TGTGCCACCAGCAAAACCCCTCGAGGAGTCCCGTATGGCTACACCTTC. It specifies CATSKTPRGVPYGYTF.

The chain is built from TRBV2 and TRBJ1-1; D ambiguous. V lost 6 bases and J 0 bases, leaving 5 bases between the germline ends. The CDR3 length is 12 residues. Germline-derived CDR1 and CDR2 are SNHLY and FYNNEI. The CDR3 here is CASRGMNTEAFF. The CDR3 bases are TGTGCCAGCAGGGGTATGAACACTGAAGCTTTCTTT.

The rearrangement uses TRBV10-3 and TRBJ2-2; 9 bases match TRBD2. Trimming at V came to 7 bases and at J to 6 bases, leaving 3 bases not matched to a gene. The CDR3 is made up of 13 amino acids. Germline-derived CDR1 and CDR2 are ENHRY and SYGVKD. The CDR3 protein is CAINVAGAGELFF. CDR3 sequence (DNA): TGTGCCATCAACGTAGCGGGAGCCGGGGAGCTGTTTTTT.

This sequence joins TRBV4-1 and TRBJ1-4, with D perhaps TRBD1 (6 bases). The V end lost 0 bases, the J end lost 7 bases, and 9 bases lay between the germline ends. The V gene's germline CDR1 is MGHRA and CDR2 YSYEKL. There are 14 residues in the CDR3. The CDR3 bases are TGCGCCAGCAGCCAAGACAGGGGAGGTGAAAAACTGTTTTTT. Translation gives CASSQDRGGEKLFF.

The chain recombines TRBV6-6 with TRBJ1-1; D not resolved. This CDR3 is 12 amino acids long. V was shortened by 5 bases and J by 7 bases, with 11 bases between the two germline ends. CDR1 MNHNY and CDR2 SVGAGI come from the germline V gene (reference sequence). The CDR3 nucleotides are TGTGCCAGCAGTGGCACCCTGAATGAAGCTTTCTTT. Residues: CASSGTLNEAFF.

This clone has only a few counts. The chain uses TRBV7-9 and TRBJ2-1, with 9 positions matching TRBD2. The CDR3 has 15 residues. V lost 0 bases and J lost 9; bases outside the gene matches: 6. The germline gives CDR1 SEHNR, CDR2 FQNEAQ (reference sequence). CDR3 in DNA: TGTGCCAGCAGCTTAGCGATAGCGGGAGATCTTGAGCAGTTCTTC. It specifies CASSLAIAGDLEQFF. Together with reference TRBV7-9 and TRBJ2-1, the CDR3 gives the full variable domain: DTGVSQNPRHKITKRGQNVTFRCDPISEHNRLYWYRQTLGQGPEFLTYFQNEAQLEKSRLLSDRFSAERPKGSFSTLEIQRTEQGDSAMYLCASSLAIAGDLEQFFGPGTRLTVL.

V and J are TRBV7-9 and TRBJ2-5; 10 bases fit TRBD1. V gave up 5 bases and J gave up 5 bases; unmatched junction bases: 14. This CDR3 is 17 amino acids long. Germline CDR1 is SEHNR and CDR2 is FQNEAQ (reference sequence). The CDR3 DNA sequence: TGTGCCAGCAGCCCCCTGGGACAGGGGCGGCCGAGGGAGACCCAGTACTTC. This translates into CASSPLGQGRPRETQYF.

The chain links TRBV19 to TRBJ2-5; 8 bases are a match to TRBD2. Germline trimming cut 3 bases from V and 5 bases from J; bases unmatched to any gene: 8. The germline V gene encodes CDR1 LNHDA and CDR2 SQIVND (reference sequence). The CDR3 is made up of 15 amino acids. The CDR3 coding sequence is TGTGCCAGTAGTATCCGGGGGGGGGTGAGTGAGACCCAGTACTTC. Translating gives CASSIRGGVSETQYF.

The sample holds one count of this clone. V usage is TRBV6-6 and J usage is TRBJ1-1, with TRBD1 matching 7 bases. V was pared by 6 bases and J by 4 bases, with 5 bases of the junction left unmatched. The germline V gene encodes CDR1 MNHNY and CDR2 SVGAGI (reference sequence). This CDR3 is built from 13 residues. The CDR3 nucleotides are TGTGCCAGCAGCTCCGGACAGGTCACTGAAGCTTTCTTT. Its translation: CASSSGQVTEAFF.

Here the CDR3 reads CASSYPQGQGGEQYF. CDR3 coding DNA: TGTGCCAGCAGTTACCCTCAGGGACAGGGGGGGGAGCAGTACTTC. The chain couples TRBV6-6 to TRBJ2-7; TRBD1 matches at 11 bases. This CDR3 comprises 15 residues. Germline-derived CDR1 and CDR2 are MNHNY and SVGAGI (reference sequence). V shed 2 bases and J 7 bases; nucleotides not matched to a gene: 7.

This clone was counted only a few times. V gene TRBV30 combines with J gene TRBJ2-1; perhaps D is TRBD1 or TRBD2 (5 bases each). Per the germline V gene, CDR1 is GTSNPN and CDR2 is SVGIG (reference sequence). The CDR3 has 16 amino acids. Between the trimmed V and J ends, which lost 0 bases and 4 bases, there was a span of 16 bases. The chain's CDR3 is CAWSVGDLRSYNEQFF. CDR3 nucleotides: TGTGCCTGGAGTGTGGGGGACCTAAGATCATACAATGAGCAGTTCTTC.

The DNA of the CDR3 is TGTGCCAGCAGAAACGAGTTAGCGGGCAACAAACAGTACTTC. Protein product: CASRNELAGNKQYF. The gene calls are TRBV7-8 and TRBJ2-7; TRBD2 agrees at 7 bases. The germline CDR1 and CDR2 sequences are SGHVS and FQNEAQ. J gave up 10 bases and V 6 bases, and 15 bases lay outside the gene matches. The CDR3 runs to 14 residues.

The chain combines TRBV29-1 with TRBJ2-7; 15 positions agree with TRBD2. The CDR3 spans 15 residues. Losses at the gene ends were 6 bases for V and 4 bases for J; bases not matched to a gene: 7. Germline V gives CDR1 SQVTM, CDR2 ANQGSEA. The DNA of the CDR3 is TGCAGCGTGGGGACTAGCGGGAGGAAGTCGTACGAGCAGTACTTC. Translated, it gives CSVGTSGRKSYEQYF.